This T cell receptor beta chain was profiled in a study of T cell responses to AZD1222 COVID-19 vaccine. For the study at large: Pooled samples include second doses given at about 4 or 12 weeks. Study-wide points: Across spike, vaccine-associated CD4 TCRs were found, dominant at 160-218 and 743-854.

In germline, CDR1 is SGHRS, CDR2 YFSETQ. V lost 4 bases and J lost 6; bases outside the gene matches: 10. This CDR3 contains 16 residues. The protocol was immunoSEQ multiplex PCR, while the TCRdb copy is restricted to in-frame clones and leaves out a portion. The sample lists more than 250,000 clones, more than 85% seen once, with less than 0.65% in the top ten. This clone was observed a single time. As yet, its antigen is unknown. The rearrangement joins TRBV5-1 to TRBJ2-7, with TRBD2 matching 13 bases. This clonotype was sampled from an adult in good health. The source was peripheral blood, collected on day 0 of AZD1222 vaccination. The CDR3 coding sequence is TGCGCCAGCAGCCCCGCCGGGGGACTAGCGGGAACCGAGCAGTACTTC. Translated, it gives CASSPAGGLAGTEQYF.